This is a list of T cell receptor beta chains from one sample in a study of T cell repertoires in cytomegalovirus infection. Each CDR3 protein is one row after TCRdb ran MiXCR on the reads. Among around 740,000 distinct CDR3 sequences listed, 35% to 45% were seen once. Specimen: PBMCs. These receptors were obtained from a human donor in good health (CMV status not recorded). Some clones in this sample may be carry-over from other donors' samples. Both conserved end residues are trimmed from each CDR3.

V	J	CDR3
TRBV28	TRBJ2-1	ASSPGTGGSYNEQF
TRBV19	TRBJ1-2	ASNIDTGNYGYT
TRBV5-4	TRBJ1-1	ASSTNRGHAEAF
TRBV5-1	TRBJ2-7	ASSLISGGDEQY
TRBV10-3	TRBJ2-1	AITQLAGVNEQF
TRBV19	TRBJ2-6	ASMMGRFLSGANVLT
TRBV7-2	TRBJ1-6	ASSSLMSSPLH
TRBV20-1	TRBJ2-2	SAAGRVKNTGELF
TRBV4-2	TRBJ1-2	ASSQEGHGDGYT
TRBV9	TRBJ2-1	ASSVAPGQGNEQF
TRBV6-8	TRBJ1-5	ASSGAEGQPQH
TRBV2	TRBJ1-3	ASSESESVSGNTIY
TRBV6-5	TRBJ2-2	ASSYRGELF
TRBV30	TRBJ2-6	AQDRGANVLT
TRBV20-1	TRBJ2-2	SASPGNTGELF
TRBV25-1	TRBJ2-3	ASSEPGQGGSTDTQY
TRBV2	TRBJ1-2	ASRAQQGARFYGYT
TRBV28	TRBJ2-1	ASRPGGTYNEQF
TRBV28	TRBJ2-2	ASTRGGPITGELF